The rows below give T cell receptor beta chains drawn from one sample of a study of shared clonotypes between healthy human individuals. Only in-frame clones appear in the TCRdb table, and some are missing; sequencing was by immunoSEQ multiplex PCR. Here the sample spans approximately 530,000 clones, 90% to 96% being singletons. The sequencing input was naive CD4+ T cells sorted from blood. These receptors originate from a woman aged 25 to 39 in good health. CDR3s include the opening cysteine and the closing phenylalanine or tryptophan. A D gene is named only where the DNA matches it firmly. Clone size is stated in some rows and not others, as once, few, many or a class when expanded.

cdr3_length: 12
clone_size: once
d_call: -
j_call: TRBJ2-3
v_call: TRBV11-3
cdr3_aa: CASSFRSDTQYF
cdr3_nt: TGTGCCAGCAGCTTTAGATCCGATACGCAGTATTTT

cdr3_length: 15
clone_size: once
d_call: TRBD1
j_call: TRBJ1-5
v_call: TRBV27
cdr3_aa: CASSFAGTANQPQHF
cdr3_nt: TGTGCCAGCAGTTTTGCCGGGACAGCCAATCAGCCCCAGCATTTT

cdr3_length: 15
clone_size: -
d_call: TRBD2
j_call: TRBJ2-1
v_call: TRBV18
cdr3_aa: CASSPPARGGNEQFF
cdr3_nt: TGTGCCAGCTCACCACCGGCAAGGGGAGGGAATGAGCAGTTCTTC

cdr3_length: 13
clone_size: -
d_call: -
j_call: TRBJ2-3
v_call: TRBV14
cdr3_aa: CASSQQIWDTQYF
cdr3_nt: TGTGCCAGCAGCCAACAGATTTGGGATACGCAGTATTTT

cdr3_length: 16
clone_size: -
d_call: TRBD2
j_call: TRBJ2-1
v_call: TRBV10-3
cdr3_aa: CAISESTSGRFNEQFF
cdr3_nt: TGTGCCATCAGTGAGTCTACCAGCGGGAGATTCAATGAGCAGTTCTTC

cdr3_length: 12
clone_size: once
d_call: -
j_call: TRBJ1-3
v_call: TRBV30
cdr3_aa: CAWSTGGNTIYF
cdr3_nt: TGTGCCTGGAGTACCGGGGGGAACACCATATATTTT

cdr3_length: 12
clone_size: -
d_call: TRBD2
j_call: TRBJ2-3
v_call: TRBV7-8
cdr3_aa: CASRAGADTQYF
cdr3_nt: TGTGCCAGCAGGGCGGGGGCAGATACGCAGTATTTT

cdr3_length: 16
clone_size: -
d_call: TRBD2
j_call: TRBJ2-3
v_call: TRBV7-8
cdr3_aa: CASSTGVAGPSSTQYF
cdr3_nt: TGTGCCAGCAGCACGGGGGTAGCGGGACCTTCATCTACGCAGTATTTT

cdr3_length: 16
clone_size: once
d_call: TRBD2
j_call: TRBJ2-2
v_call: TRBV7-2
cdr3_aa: CASSLGAGVITGELFF
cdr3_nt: TGTGCCAGCAGCTTAGGCGCGGGAGTAATCACCGGGGAGCTGTTTTTT

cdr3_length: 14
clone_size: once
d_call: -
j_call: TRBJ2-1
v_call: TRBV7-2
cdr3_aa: CASSSAESYNEQFF
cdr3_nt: TGTGCCAGCAGCTCAGCCGAATCCTACAATGAGCAGTTCTTC

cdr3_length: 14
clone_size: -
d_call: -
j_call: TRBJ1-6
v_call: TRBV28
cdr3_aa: CASSHTREDSPLHF
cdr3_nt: TGTGCCAGCAGTCACACAAGGGAGGATTCACCCCTCCACTTT

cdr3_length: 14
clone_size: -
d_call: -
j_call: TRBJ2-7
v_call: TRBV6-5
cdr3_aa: CASSYSRQAYEQYF
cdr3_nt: TGTGCCAGCAGTTACTCGAGACAGGCCTACGAGCAGTACTTC

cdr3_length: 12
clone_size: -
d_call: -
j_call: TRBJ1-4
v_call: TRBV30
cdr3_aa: CAWSVFGEKLFF
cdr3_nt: TGTGCCTGGAGTGTATTCGGTGAAAAACTGTTTTTT

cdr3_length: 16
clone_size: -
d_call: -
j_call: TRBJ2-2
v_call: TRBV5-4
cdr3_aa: CASSPPAGAGTGELFF
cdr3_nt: TGTGCCAGCAGCCCCCCGGCGGGGGCGGGCACCGGGGAGCTGTTTTTT

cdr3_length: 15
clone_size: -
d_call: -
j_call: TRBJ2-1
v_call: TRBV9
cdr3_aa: CASSLGLAGFNEQFF
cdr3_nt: TGTGCCAGCAGCTTGGGGCTCGCGGGATTTAATGAGCAGTTCTTC

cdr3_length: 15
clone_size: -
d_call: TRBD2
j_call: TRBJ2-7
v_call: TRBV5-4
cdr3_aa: CASTTMTSGSYEQYF
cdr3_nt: TGTGCCAGCACCACCATGACTAGCGGGAGCTACGAGCAGTACTTC

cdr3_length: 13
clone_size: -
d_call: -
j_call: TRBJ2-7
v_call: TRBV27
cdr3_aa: CANPLATGYEQYF
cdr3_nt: TGTGCCAACCCCCTAGCGACTGGCTACGAGCAGTACTTC

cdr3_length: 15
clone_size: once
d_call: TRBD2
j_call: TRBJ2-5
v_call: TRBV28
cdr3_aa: CASSGGTSGQETQYF
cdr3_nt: TGTGCCAGCAGTGGCGGGACTAGCGGGCAAGAGACCCAGTACTTC

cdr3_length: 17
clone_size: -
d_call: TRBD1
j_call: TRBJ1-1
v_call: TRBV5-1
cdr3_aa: CASSSPRQGQGSTEAFF
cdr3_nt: TGCGCCAGCAGCTCCCCCCGTCAGGGACAGGGAAGTACTGAAGCTTTCTTT

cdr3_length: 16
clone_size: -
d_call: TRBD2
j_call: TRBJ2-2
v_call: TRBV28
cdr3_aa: CASTNPASGSVGELFF
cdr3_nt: TGTGCCAGCACTAACCCGGCTAGCGGGAGCGTCGGGGAGCTGTTTTTT

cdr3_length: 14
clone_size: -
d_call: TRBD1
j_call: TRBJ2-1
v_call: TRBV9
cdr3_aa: CASSSTDRGNEQFF
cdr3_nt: TGTGCCAGCAGCTCCACGGACAGGGGAAATGAGCAGTTCTTC

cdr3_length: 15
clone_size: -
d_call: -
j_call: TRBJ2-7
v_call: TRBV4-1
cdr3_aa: CASSQGFERAYEQYF
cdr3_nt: TGCGCCAGCAGCCAAGGGTTCGAGCGCGCCTACGAGCAGTACTTC

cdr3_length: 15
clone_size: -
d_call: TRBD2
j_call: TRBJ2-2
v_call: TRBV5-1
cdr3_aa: CASTTSGLPGGELFF
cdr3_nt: TGCGCCAGCACCACTAGCGGACTTCCGGGCGGGGAGCTGTTTTTT

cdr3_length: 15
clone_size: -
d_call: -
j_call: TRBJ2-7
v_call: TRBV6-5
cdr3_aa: CASSYGGSTSYEQYF
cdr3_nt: TGTGCCAGCAGTTACGGGGGGTCCACCTCCTACGAGCAGTACTTC

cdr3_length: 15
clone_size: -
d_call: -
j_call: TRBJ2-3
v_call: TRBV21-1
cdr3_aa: CASSTDRPRDGTQYF
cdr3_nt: TGTGCCAGCAGCACAGACCGACCGCGTGATGGTACGCAGTATTTT

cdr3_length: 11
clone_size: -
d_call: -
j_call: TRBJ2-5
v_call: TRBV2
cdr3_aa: CASSEMVEQYF
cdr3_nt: TGTGCCAGCAGTGAAATGGTGGAGCAGTACTTC

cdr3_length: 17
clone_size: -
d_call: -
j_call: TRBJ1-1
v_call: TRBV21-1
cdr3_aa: CASTSGDRGRVYTEAFF
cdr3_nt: TGTGCCAGCACCTCAGGGGATCGGGGCAGGGTTTACACTGAAGCTTTCTTT

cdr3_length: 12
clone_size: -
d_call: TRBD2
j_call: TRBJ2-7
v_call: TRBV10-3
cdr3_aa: CAIRELAGEQYF
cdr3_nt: TGTGCCATCAGAGAACTAGCGGGTGAGCAGTACTTC